The T cell receptor beta chain under discussion was sequenced for a study of cytomegalovirus exposure and HLA in healthy donors. Worth noting for this clone: Its target is not known.

Amplification used 60 Vbeta primers and 13 Jbeta primers. The method was immunoSEQ multiplex PCR; TCRdb's version includes in-frame clones alone and lacks a portion of them. This sample's clone table lists about 170,000 clones. Study results and caveats: Overall, around 160 TCR beta chains were annotated as cytomegalovirus-associated.

Trimming removed 0 bases from V and 2 bases from J, with 11 bases in between. Germline V lookup: CDR1 LGHNA, CDR2 YSLEER. This CDR3 comprises 17 residues. J is TRBJ2-6 and V is TRBV4-3; D may be TRBD2 (5 bases). The sequenced sample consisted of PBMCs. This clonotype originated in a woman under 30 in good health and CMV-seropositive. CDR3 residues: CASSQDLRRAGANVLTF. In DNA form, the CDR3 reads TGCGCCAGCAGCCAAGATCTCAGGCGGGCTGGGGCCAACGTCCTGACTTTC.